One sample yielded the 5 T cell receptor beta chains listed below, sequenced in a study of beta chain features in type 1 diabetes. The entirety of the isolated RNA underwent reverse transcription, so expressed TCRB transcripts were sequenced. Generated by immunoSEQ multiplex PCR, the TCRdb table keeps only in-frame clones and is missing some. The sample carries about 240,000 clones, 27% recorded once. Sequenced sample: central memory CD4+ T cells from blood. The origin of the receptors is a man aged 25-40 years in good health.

CDR3 sequence (DNA): TGTGCCAGCATCCCTTCGGGACAACCAGGGGGTGAAGCTTTCTTT. Its translation: CASIPSGQPGGEAFF. The chain joins TRBV7-9 to TRBJ1-1; 7 positions match TRBD1. CDR1 and CDR2 from the germline V gene are SEHNR and FQNEAQ (reference sequence). V gave up 7 bases and J gave up 7 bases; unmatched junction bases: 15. The length of the CDR3 is 15 residues.

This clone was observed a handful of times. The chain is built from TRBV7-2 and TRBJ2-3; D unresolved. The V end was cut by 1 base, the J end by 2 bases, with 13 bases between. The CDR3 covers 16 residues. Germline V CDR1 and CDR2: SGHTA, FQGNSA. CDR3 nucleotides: TGTGCCAGCAGCTTAGGGGTCGGCAGACCCACAGATACGCAGTATTTT. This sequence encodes CASSLGVGRPTDTQYF.

The CDR3 spells CATSGGGTGETQYF. The CDR3 nucleotides are TGTGCCACCAGCGGGGGAGGGACTGGAGAGACCCAGTACTTC. The J gene is TRBJ2-5, the V gene TRBV15, with 7 bases aligning to TRBD2. Looked up from germline, CDR1 is LNHNV and CDR2 is YYDKDF (reference sequence). Trimming at V came to 5 bases and at J to 4 bases, leaving 7 bases not matched to a gene. CDR3 length equals 14 residues.

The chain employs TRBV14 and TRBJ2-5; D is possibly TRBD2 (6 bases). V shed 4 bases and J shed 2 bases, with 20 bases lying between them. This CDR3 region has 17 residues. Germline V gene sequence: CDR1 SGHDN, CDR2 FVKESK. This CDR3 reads CASSPGLAAPRQETQYF. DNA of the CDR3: TGTGCCAGCAGCCCGGGACTGGCTGCTCCAAGACAAGAGACCCAGTACTTC.

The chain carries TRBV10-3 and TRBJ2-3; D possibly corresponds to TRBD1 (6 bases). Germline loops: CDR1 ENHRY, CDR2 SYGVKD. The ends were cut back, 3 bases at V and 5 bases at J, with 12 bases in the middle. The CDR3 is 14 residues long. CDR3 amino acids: CAISDRQGKDTQYF. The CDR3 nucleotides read TGTGCCATCAGTGACAGGCAGGGGAAAGATACGCAGTATTTT.